Listed here are 20 T cell receptor beta chains from one sample, sequenced in a study of sequential checkpoint blockade in melanoma. Described treatment: randomized to nivolumab then ipilimumab (arm A) or the reverse (arm B). Sequencing used immunoSEQ multiplex PCR; TCRdb keeps in-frame clones, though not all of them. The data show 20,000 or so clones, roughly 73% seen once. The sequencing here drew on CD8+ T cells sorted from blood (inferred from file names), taken from a patient given nivolumab and ipilimumab in sequence. The receptors originated from a human donor with melanoma.

The chain recombines TRBV2 with TRBJ2-1; TRBD1 agrees at 9 bases. The germline gives CDR1 SNHLY, CDR2 FYNNEI. V was clipped by 6 bases and J by 2 bases; unmatched bases: 8. This CDR3 is built from 16 residues. CDR3 DNA: TGTGCCAGCAGGGGACCAAGGACAGGGGCCTACAATGAGCAGTTCTTC. It codes for CASRGPRTGAYNEQFF.

The chain recombines TRBV9 with TRBJ2-5, with 9 bases aligning to TRBD2. Germline assignment: CDR1 SGDLS and CDR2 YYNGEE. The junction had 5 bases not matched to a gene; V was cut back by 0 bases and J by 5 bases. The CDR3 covers 15 residues. CDR3 in DNA: TGTGCCAGCAGCGTAGAAGCGGGAGGAAGGGAGACCCAGTACTTC. Translating gives CASSVEAGGRETQYF.

This CDR3 is CASRRDRVPYEQYF. CDR3 DNA sequence: TGTGCCAGCAGGCGGGACAGGGTCCCCTACGAGCAGTACTTC. The chain recombines TRBV28 with TRBJ2-7; 9 bases are a match to TRBD1. Germline trimming cut 6 bases from V and 2 bases from J; bases unmatched to any gene: 5. This CDR3 region has 14 residues. Germline V CDR1 and CDR2: MDHEN, SYDVKM. The full variable domain, rest sourced from reference TRBV28 and TRBJ2-7, is DVKVTQSSRYLVKRTGEKVFLECVQDMDHENMFWYRQDPGLGLRLIYFSYDVKMKEKGDIPEGYSVSREKKERFSLILESASTNQTSMYLCASRRDRVPYEQYFGPGTRLTVT.

This clone came up a few times. This rearrangement joins TRBV7-2 to TRBJ2-1; 8 bases are a match to TRBD2. The J segment lost 0 bases and the V segment lost 6 bases, leaving 7 bases of the junction unmatched. The CDR3 runs 16 residues. CDR1 and CDR2 (germline): SGHTA, FQGNSA. The chain's CDR3 is CASSPGGTSSYNEQFF. The CDR3 DNA reads TGTGCCAGCAGTCCGGGGGGGACGAGCTCCTACAATGAGCAGTTCTTC.

This chain connects TRBV10-3 to TRBJ1-1; 8 bases align to TRBD1. CDR3 length: 15 amino acids. Germline V gene sequence: CDR1 ENHRY, CDR2 SYGVKD. The junction had 5 bases not matched to a gene; V was cut back by 0 bases and J by 5 bases. Written as DNA, the CDR3 is TGTGCCATCAGTGAGTCGACACAGGGGGGGACTGAAGCTTTCTTT. Protein: CAISESTQGGTEAFF.

About this clone: This sample also contains other DNA sequences that code for the same CDR3. J is TRBJ1-5 and V is TRBV4-1, with 10 bases that match TRBD1. The CDR3 contains 14 residues. Germline-derived CDR1 and CDR2 are MGHRA and YSYEKL. V shed 4 bases, J shed 5 bases, and the junction held 2 bases outside the gene matches. The CDR3 loop is CASSLGQGDQPQHF. CDR3 nucleotides: TGCGCCAGCAGCCTAGGACAGGGGGATCAGCCCCAGCATTTT.

This clone ranks as large. The genes are TRBV21-1 and TRBJ1-5; the table's D call TRBD1 went unverified against the DNA. TRBV21-1 is recorded as a pseudogene. CDR3 length: 15 amino acids. CDR3 residues: CASTKGTAINQPQHF. In DNA form, the CDR3 reads TGTGCCAGCACCAAAGGGACAGCAATCAATCAGCCCCAGCATTTT.

This sequence joins TRBV5-1 and TRBJ2-1, with D possibly matching TRBD1 (5 bases). V lost 6 bases and J 8 bases, leaving 21 bases between the germline ends. The CDR3 sequence is 15 residues long. CDR1 and CDR2 from the germline V gene are SGHRS and YFSETQ. The CDR3 coding sequence is TGCGCCAGCACTATTCTGGGCCGCCAAGGGGATGAGCAGTTCTTC. Amino acids: CASTILGRQGDEQFF.

The sample holds a few counts of this clone. Sequence at one end of the junction differs from germline and may be a read error. This chain links TRBV5-3 with TRBJ1-1; 10 bases are a match to TRBD1. TRBV5-3 is an ORF, with its function uncertain. The CDR3 spans 15 residues. The CDR3 sequence is CASSLGTGEGTEAFF. The CDR3, as DNA: TGTGCCAGCAGCTTGGGGACAGGGGAGGGCACTGAAGCTTTCTTT.

The chain combines TRBV7-9 with TRBJ2-3; 9 nucleotides match TRBD1. Trimming took 5 bases from V and 5 from J; bases not matched to a gene: 8. Germline CDR1 is SEHNR and CDR2 is FQNEAQ (reference sequence). CDR3 length: 15 amino acids. CDR3: CASSRAQTGGDTQYF. The DNA for the CDR3 is TGTGCCAGCAGCCGTGCTCAGACAGGGGGAGATACGCAGTATTTT.

J is TRBJ2-2 and V is TRBV2, with 9 nucleotides matching TRBD2. Trimming cost V 6 bases and J 2 bases; bases outside gene matches: 7. The CDR3 has 16 residues. Germline CDR1 reads SNHLY; CDR2 reads FYNNEI. The CDR3 DNA follows: TGTGCCAGCAGCGTAGCGGGGGCCTTCAACACCGGGGAGCTGTTTTTT. Residues: CASSVAGAFNTGELFF.

This clone was found a few times. The genes are TRBV6-8 and TRBJ1-5, with D unclear. This CDR3 region has 15 residues. Trimming left V 6 bases short and J 4 bases short, with 16 bases between. Germline CDR1 is MNHGY and CDR2 is SAAAGT. CDR3 loop: CASRLDLERNQPQHF. CDR3 bases: TGTGCCAGCAGATTGGATCTCGAGCGGAATCAGCCCCAGCATTTT.

The gene calls are TRBV5-1 and TRBJ2-7, with 8 positions matching TRBD1. From germline, CDR1 is SGHRS and CDR2 YFSETQ. The CDR3 is 14 amino acids. V trimming: 4 bases; J trimming: 7 bases; junction bases outside the gene matches: 10. The CDR3 nucleotides are TGCGCCAGCAGCCCGGGACAGGCCCTTGGTGAGCAGTACTTC. This sequence encodes CASSPGQALGEQYF.

V usage is TRBV27 and J usage is TRBJ2-7; 9 bases map to TRBD1. Trimming removed 4 bases from V and 4 bases from J; junction bases left unmatched: 2. Per germline, CDR1 MNHEY and CDR2 SMNVEV (reference sequence). The CDR3 length is 13 residues. CDR3: CASSWGQGYEQYF. CDR3 bases: TGTGCCAGCAGTTGGGGACAGGGTTACGAGCAGTACTTC.

This chain joins TRBV28 and TRBJ1-2; D uncertain. In germline, CDR1 is MDHEN, CDR2 SYDVKM. CDR3 length: 13 amino acids. V lost 5 bases and J 5 bases, leaving 12 bases between the germline ends. CDR3 amino acids: CASSLGLPYGYTF. DNA for the CDR3: TGTGCCAGCAGTCTCGGACTGCCTTATGGCTACACCTTC.

The chain joins TRBV5-4 to TRBJ2-7; D gene unclear. With 2 bases removed from V and 4 bases from J, the gap between germline ends came to 7 bases. The CDR3 has 12 amino acids. Germline assignment: CDR1 SGHNT and CDR2 YYREEE (reference sequence). CDR3 region: CASSFLGYEQYF. In nucleotides, the CDR3 is TGTGCCAGCAGCTTTCTAGGTTACGAGCAGTACTTC.

The chain has TRBV9 and TRBJ2-1; D is undetermined. The germline gives CDR1 SGDLS, CDR2 YYNGEE. Trimming stripped 3 bases from V and 0 bases from J, with 10 bases between. This CDR3 has 15 amino acids. The CDR3 protein is CASSDTTSSYNEQFF. CDR3 nucleotide sequence: TGTGCCAGCAGCGATACGACAAGCTCCTACAATGAGCAGTTCTTC.

The chain has TRBV5-4 and TRBJ2-3; D is ambiguous. The V gene lost 4 bases and the J gene lost 2 bases, with 17 bases spanning the gap. Germline CDR1 and CDR2: SGHNT and YYREEE (reference sequence). The CDR3 totals 16 residues. Written as DNA, the CDR3 is TGTGCCAGCAGCGTTGAGACTCGCTTTCTCACAGATACGCAGTATTTT. This codes for CASSVETRFLTDTQYF.

This clone appeared once. The V and J genes are TRBV6-5 and TRBJ2-7; 7 bases match TRBD1. The CDR3 loop spans 15 amino acids. The trim removed 4 bases at V and 1 base at J, leaving 7 bases unmatched. Germline-derived CDR1 and CDR2 are MNHEY and SVGAGI. The CDR3: CASSFFLGQSYEQYF. As DNA, the CDR3 is TGTGCCAGCAGTTTTTTTCTGGGACAGTCCTACGAGCAGTACTTC.

The chain couples TRBV6-5 to TRBJ2-7; the D gene is possibly TRBD2 (6 bases). This CDR3 is 14 amino acids long. Trimming removed 2 bases from V and 5 bases from J, with 13 bases in between. The V gene's germline CDR1 is MNHEY and CDR2 SVGAGI. CDR3 sequence reads: CASSYELAGNEQYF. CDR3 nucleotides: TGTGCCAGCAGTTACGAACTAGCTGGCAACGAGCAGTACTTC.